These T cell receptor beta chains were read from a single sample in a study of T cells after yellow fever vaccination. TCRdb reprocessed the 5' RACE reads via MiXCR and lists one record per CDR3 protein. The data contain a few hundred thousand distinct CDR3 sequences, 6.9% of them singletons. This material consisted of CD4+ T cells sorted from PBMCs, taken 15 days after the yellow fever booster vaccination. The origin of the receptors is a man aged 30 to 45 who received the YFV17D yellow fever vaccine. The CDR3 runs from the conserved cysteine through the conserved F or W. A D gene is named only where the DNA matches it firmly. Not all rows give a size; the values are once, few, many and, for expanded clones, a class.

>TRBV20-1|TRBJ2-5|-|-
CSAISGSETQYF
TGCAGTGCCATTAGCGGCTCAGAGACCCAGTACTTC
>TRBV5-4|TRBJ1-2|-|few
CASSLMGGGRFNYGYTF
TGTGCCAGCAGCTTGATGGGAGGGGGACGTTTTAACTATGGCTACACCTTC
>TRBV5-6|TRBJ1-6|-|few
CASSLAVVIGNSPLHF
TGTGCCAGCAGCTTGGCCGTCGTCATCGGAAATTCACCCCTCCACTTT
>TRBV4-2|TRBJ2-2|-|-
CASSPRGRVYTTNTGELFF
TGTGCCAGCAGCCCTCGGGGGCGGGTGTACACCACGAACACCGGGGAGCTGTTTTTT
>TRBV12-3/TRBV12-4|TRBJ2-5|TRBD1|few
CASKPGQGWETQYF
TGTGCCAGCAAACCGGGACAGGGGTGGGAGACCCAGTACTTC
>TRBV7-8|TRBJ1-5|-|few
CASTPRVEQPQHF
TGTGCCAGCACCCCGAGGGTGGAGCAGCCCCAGCATTTT
>TRBV20-1|TRBJ1-2|-|few
CSARGSGAYYGYTF
TGCAGTGCTAGAGGTTCAGGGGCATACTATGGCTACACCTTC
>TRBV7-6|TRBJ1-1|TRBD1|-
CASSLQTGKMGTEAFF
TGTGCCAGCAGCTTACAGACAGGGAAAATGGGCACTGAAGCTTTCTTT
>TRBV20-1|TRBJ2-7|TRBD2|few
CSARDPAGGDEQYF
TGCAGTGCTAGAGATCCGGCCGGGGGGGACGAGCAGTACTTC
>TRBV7-2|TRBJ1-3|-|few
CASSRDRGNTIYF
TGTGCCAGCAGTCGTGACAGGGGAAACACCATATATTTT
>TRBV6-5|TRBJ1-4|-|few
CASSYGRHEKLFF
TGTGCCAGCAGTTACGGCAGACATGAAAAACTGTTTTTT
>TRBV20-1|TRBJ2-1|TRBD2|few
CSARSGRPYNNEQFF
TGCAGTGCTAGGAGCGGGAGGCCCTATAACAATGAGCAGTTCTTC
>TRBV18|TRBJ1-1|-|-
CARSPSTATEAFF
TGTGCCCGCTCCCCGTCTACGGCCACTGAAGCTTTCTTT
>TRBV12-3/TRBV12-4|TRBJ2-1|-|many
CASSLLRPEQFF
TGTGCCAGCAGTTTACTCCGACCCGAGCAGTTCTTC
>TRBV4-3|TRBJ2-2|TRBD1|-
CASSHRQGATTGELFF
TGCGCCAGCAGCCACCGACAGGGGGCGACCACCGGGGAGCTGTTTTTT
>TRBV18|TRBJ2-1|-|many
CASSEREGRQFF
TGTGCCAGCTCAGAAAGGGAAGGAAGGCAGTTCTTC
>TRBV28|TRBJ2-5|TRBD2|many
CASSPLAVQETQYF
TGTGCCAGCAGTCCTCTAGCGGTCCAAGAGACCCAGTACTTC
>TRBV28|TRBJ1-4|-|few
CASRRGSNEKLFF
TGTGCCAGCAGGCGGGGGAGCAATGAAAAACTGTTTTTT
>TRBV3-1|TRBJ1-5|-|few
CASSQAGPGQPQHF
TGTGCCAGCAGCCAAGCGGGGCCCGGACAGCCCCAGCATTTT
>TRBV25-1|TRBJ2-7|-|-
CASSSSDRLGQYF
TGTGCCAGCAGTAGTTCGGACCGTCTGGGGCAGTACTTC
>TRBV20-1|TRBJ1-2|TRBD1|many
CSATNGQGPFDGYTF
TGCAGTGCCACCAACGGACAGGGACCCTTTGACGGCTACACCTTC
>TRBV4-3|TRBJ2-1|-|-
CASSQGLGEGHNEQFF
TGCGCCAGCAGCCAGGGCCTAGGCGAGGGACACAATGAGCAGTTCTTC
>TRBV18|TRBJ2-3|-|-
CASSAQGTKTDTQYF
TGTGCCAGCTCAGCTCAGGGGACAAAAACAGATACGCAGTATTTT
>TRBV7-2|TRBJ2-5|-|many
CASSLQGGGETQYF
TGTGCCAGCAGCTTACAGGGCGGAGGCGAGACCCAGTACTTC
>TRBV29-1|TRBJ1-5|-|few
CSVVDGDQPQHF
TGCAGCGTTGTGGACGGGGATCAGCCCCAGCATTTT
>TRBV4-3|TRBJ2-7|-|few
CASSPGAPSEQYF
TGCGCCAGCAGCCCAGGGGCCCCTTCCGAGCAGTACTTC
>TRBV5-6|TRBJ1-1|-|few
CASVGQTMNTEAFF
TGTGCCAGCGTCGGACAGACCATGAACACTGAAGCTTTCTTT
>TRBV3-1|TRBJ2-2|TRBD1|many
CASSPTQGPNTGELFF
TGTGCCAGCAGCCCCACACAGGGGCCGAACACCGGGGAGCTGTTTTTT
>TRBV4-2|TRBJ2-5|-|many
CASSQRQQETQYF
TGTGCCAGCAGCCAACGTCAGCAAGAGACCCAGTACTTC
>TRBV18|TRBJ2-4|-|many
CASSQGVSLLAKNIQYF
TGTGCCAGCTCACAGGGGGTCTCGCTACTAGCCAAAAACATTCAGTACTTC
>TRBV20-1|TRBJ2-5|-|-
CSARGGNLQETQYF
TGCAGTGCTAGAGGCGGGAACCTCCAAGAGACCCAGTACTTC
>TRBV4-2|TRBJ1-1|-|-
CASSQVTSTRGTEAFF
TGTGCCAGCAGCCAAGTCACTTCAACCCGAGGGACTGAAGCTTTCTTT
>TRBV20-1|TRBJ2-4|TRBD2|-
CSARDGLAGLAKNIQYF
TGCAGTGCTAGAGATGGGCTAGCGGGATTAGCCAAAAACATTCAGTACTTC
>TRBV15|TRBJ2-2|TRBD2|many
CATRDPTSGRDDTGELFF
TGTGCCACCAGAGACCCTACTAGCGGGAGAGATGACACCGGGGAGCTGTTTTTT
>TRBV7-8|TRBJ2-5|TRBD2|few
CASSPGTRLGQETQYF
TGTGCCAGCAGCCCCGGGACTAGATTGGGTCAAGAGACCCAGTACTTC
>TRBV20-1|TRBJ2-1|-|-
CSAKSSGRGPVNEQFF
TGCAGTGCCAAGAGTTCCGGGAGAGGGCCGGTTAATGAGCAGTTCTTC
>TRBV6-4|TRBJ2-1|TRBD2|-
CASSPSLAEHSQTYNEQFF
TGTGCCAGCAGCCCCAGTCTAGCGGAACACTCGCAAACCTACAATGAGCAGTTCTTC
>TRBV20-1|TRBJ2-5|-|few
CSARDRGGRPGETQYF
TGCAGTGCTAGAGATCGGGGTGGGAGGCCAGGAGAGACCCAGTACTTC
>TRBV6-1|TRBJ2-7|-|-
CASSVLPGPSYEQYF
TGTGCCAGCTCCGTCCTTCCGGGACCTTCCTACGAGCAGTACTTC
>TRBV28|TRBJ1-1|-|few
CASSGTNRNTEAFF
TGTGCCAGCAGTGGGACCAACAGGAACACTGAAGCTTTCTTT
>TRBV3-1|TRBJ2-1|-|few
CASSQDRDSLSYNEQFF
TGTGCCAGCAGCCAAGATCGGGACTCCTTATCCTACAATGAGCAGTTCTTC
>TRBV11-2|TRBJ2-2|-|few
CASRSIKGHTGELFF
TGTGCCAGCAGATCCATCAAGGGGCACACCGGGGAGCTGTTTTTT
>TRBV5-1|TRBJ2-2|TRBD2|many
CASSLAVLADYTGELFF
TGCGCCAGCAGCTTGGCCGTTCTAGCGGACTACACCGGGGAGCTGTTTTTT
>TRBV7-2|TRBJ2-6|-|few
CASSERTSGANVLTF
TGTGCCAGCAGCGAACGTACCTCTGGGGCCAACGTCCTGACTTTC
>TRBV18|TRBJ1-2|-|-
CASSTRTLPGTSLYGYTF
TGTGCCAGCTCAACGCGCACCCTCCCAGGGACCTCCCTCTATGGCTACACCTTC
>TRBV20-1|TRBJ1-3|-|few
CSATDANSGNTIYF
TGCAGTGCTACGGACGCTAACTCTGGAAACACCATATATTTT
>TRBV12-3/TRBV12-4|TRBJ1-5|-|few
CASSLRGPQHF
TGTGCCAGCAGTTTGCGTGGCCCCCAGCATTTT
>TRBV5-1|TRBJ2-7|TRBD1|few
CASSSWTGTPYEQYF
TGCGCCAGCAGCTCCTGGACAGGGACTCCATACGAGCAGTACTTC
>TRBV21-1|TRBJ2-7|-|many
CASSQGGEATYEQYF
TGTGCCAGCAGCCAAGGGGGGGAGGCAACCTACGAGCAGTACTTC
>TRBV9|TRBJ2-1|TRBD2|few
CASSNSGRYNEQFF
TGTGCCAGCAGCAATAGCGGGAGGTACAATGAGCAGTTCTTC
>TRBV7-2|TRBJ2-3|TRBD1|-
CASSSPDRGISDTQYF
TGTGCCAGCAGCTCCCCGGACAGGGGTATATCAGATACGCAGTATTTT
>TRBV5-1|TRBJ2-1|-|-
CASSTYSVSEQFF
TGCGCCAGCAGCACATATTCCGTGAGTGAGCAGTTCTTC
>TRBV12-3/TRBV12-4|TRBJ2-5|-|many
CASSLGIGETQYF
TGTGCCAGCAGTTTGGGCATCGGGGAGACCCAGTACTTC